This T cell receptor (beta chain) was retrieved from a study of T cells in Graves' hyperthyroidism and ophthalmopathy (dated by TCRdb to about 2019). Study-wide context: Peripheral blood samples were taken at initial diagnosis, before any treatment was given. To identify TCR V-J signatures that set the groups apart, the researchers used a discovery cohort of 90 to 100 patients, made up of under 45 with Graves' ophthalmopathy and some 58 with stable Graves' hyperthyroidism. Whether ophthalmopathy could be predicted prospectively was tested in an independent validation cohort made up of approximately 19 hyperthyroidism patients plus 17 patients who later progressed to ophthalmopathy. The approximately 95 discovery patients were divided at random into training and test sets in a 7:3 ratio. The study also compared thyroid tissue and blood T-cell repertoires from more than five Graves' hyperthyroidism patients. After blood sampling, hyperthyroidism patients were treated with methimazole at a starting dose of 30 mg daily, and ophthalmopathy patients were treated with high-dose intravenous methylprednisolone. According to the paper, TCR Vbeta CDR3 sequencing was carried out on around 140 peripheral blood samples, which came from some 41 ophthalmopathy, around 74 hyperthyroidism and approximately 17 progressor patients. What the authors observed across the whole study: During validation, the model predicted progression to ophthalmopathy a median of around 6 months ahead of onset, with roughly 65% sensitivity and more than 72% specificity. Most expanded thyroid clonotypes (frequency above 0.001) were also detected in blood, suggesting blood repertoires may reflect thyroid immune responses. No statistical method was used to set the sample size in advance, and investigators knew the group allocation. In cross-validation, a model built on a 13 V-J signature told ophthalmopathy apart from stable hyperthyroidism with approximately 91% sensitivity and roughly 81% specificity, and in testing the same model reached 80%/75%.

The TCR beta CDR3 regions were amplified from the RNA transcripts. A first-round RT-PCR of the TCR CDR3 used the HTBI primer set with the Qiagen OneStep RT-PCR kit. Libraries were constructed in a second round of multiplex PCR, after which size selection and purification were performed. Sequencing of the libraries was done on an Illumina HiSeq2000 using paired-end 100 bp reads. The authors' pipeline ran thus. SOAPnuke was used to process the raw data, throwing out any read that contained adapters or uncalled bases, had a mean Phred below 15, or lacked an exact constant-primer or identifier match. COPE v1.2.5 was used to merge high-quality paired reads, and clonotypes were defined as unique nucleotide sequences. MiTCR v1.1 was used to align the clonotypes against IMGT TRBV, TRBD and TRBJ reference segments. The analysis was restricted to V-J combinations with a frequency above 0.0001, which together covered about 99% of the repertoires. The TCS score was defined as F50 (clonal expansion) divided by E x V (chaos), with BLOSUM62-based TCRdist calculated between CDR3 peptides within each V-J. Welch's t-statistics and random forest reduced 500 to 550 V-J features to 13, which were used in a naive Bayes classifier (R e1071). TCRdb reworked the public reads: Q25 trimming with fastp, MiXCR clone assembly, productive beta chains retained. Duplicate CDR3 protein sequences are folded into a single record with the most common DNA and genes. TCRdb, not the authors, supplied the V and J calls. Present in this sample are hundreds of thousands of distinct CDR3 sequences, roughly 20% of which were seen just once. The top ten hold more than 30% of the sample.

In this sample, this clonotype turned up many times. What antigen it recognizes has not been identified. No base quality values were provided; no much bigger clone lies one nucleotide off. In the ophthalmopathy patients, disease was moderately to severely active, with a Clinical Activity Score of 3 or more, a NOSPECS grade of 4 or more, and a duration of less than 3 months. Exclusion was applied to patients with uncontrolled infections, other autoimmune diseases, pregnancy or lactation. Diagnoses were established on the basis of clinical symptoms, serum thyroxine and TRAb, thyroid ultrasound, and orbital computed tomography. PBMCs were separated from 10 ml of fresh peripheral blood using Ficoll-Paque density gradient centrifugation. Trizol reagent was used to extract total RNA, and RNA quality was then checked on an Agilent 2100 Bioanalyzer. The CDR3 holds 15 amino acids from the cysteine to the phenylalanine. CDR3 DNA only is kept here, 45 bases in frame from base 1. The germline V gene provides CDR1 MDHEN and CDR2 SYDVKM. For this chain, trimming is 8 bases at the V end and 4 bases at the J end, and the number of junction bases without a gene match is 12.

The rearranged segments are TRBV28 and TRBJ2-7; 9 junctional bases match TRBD1. Sequencing used blood. This TCR came from a man aged 25-45 years with Graves' ophthalmopathy. The CDR3 amino acid sequence is: CASAPPGQGFYEQYF. The sequenced DNA is TGTGCCAGCGCGCCCCCGGGACAGGGTTTTTACGAGCAGTACTTC.